The 19 T cell receptor beta chains given below trace back to one sample, sequenced in a study of technical replicates of blood from several donors. Assay: immunoSEQ multiplex PCR; the TCRdb copy retains only in-frame clones and omits some. Of around 67,000 clones in the sample, less than 97% were seen once. The sequencing sample was made of T cells isolated from PBMCs. These receptors were obtained from a human donor in good health.

V is TRBV7-2 and J is TRBJ2-1; no definite D call. The germline V gene encodes CDR1 SGHTA and CDR2 FQGNSA. With 3 bases removed from V and 7 bases from J, the gap between germline ends came to 10 bases. This CDR3 has 13 amino acids. This chain's CDR3 is CASSLSEINEQFF. The CDR3 DNA is TGTGCCAGCAGCTTGAGTGAGATAAATGAGCAGTTCTTC. The variable domain in full, with the rest retrieved from reference TRBV7-2 and TRBJ2-1, is GAGVSQSPSNKVTEKGKDVELRCDPISGHTALYWYRQSLGQGLEFLIYFQGNSAPDKSGLPSDRFSAERTGGSVSTLTIQRTQQEDSAVYLCASSLSEINEQFFGPGTRLTVL.

The J gene is TRBJ2-1, the V gene TRBV15; D is unclear. The germline V and J ends were trimmed by 5 bases and 7 bases, with 27 bases remaining between them. The germline V gene has CDR1 LNHNV and CDR2 YYDKDF (reference sequence). This CDR3 is 18 amino acids long. The chain's CDR3 is CATSPSGRNKPAYNEQFF. The CDR3 DNA follows: TGTGCCACCAGCCCCTCCGGTCGTAATAAGCCCGCGTATAATGAGCAGTTCTTC. Supplemented by reference TRBV15 and TRBJ2-1, the full variable domain reads DAMVIQNPRYQVTQFGKPVTLSCSQTLNHNVMYWYQQKSSQAPKLLFHYYDKDFNNEADTPDNFQSRRPNTSFCFLDIRSPGLGDTAMYLCATSPSGRNKPAYNEQFFGPGTRLTVL.

The V gene is TRBV15, the J gene TRBJ1-1; 8 bases are a match to TRBD1. After removal of 1 base from V and 6 bases from J, the junction contained 7 bases not matched to a gene. Germline-derived CDR1 and CDR2 are LNHNV and YYDKDF (reference sequence). The CDR3 consists of 15 residues. CDR3 residues: CATSRAPGQGAEAFF. Here the CDR3 DNA reads TGTGCCACCAGCAGAGCCCCAGGACAGGGCGCTGAAGCTTTCTTT. The full variable domain, its missing parts supplied by reference TRBV15 and TRBJ1-1, is DAMVIQNPRYQVTQFGKPVTLSCSQTLNHNVMYWYQQKSSQAPKLLFHYYDKDFNNEADTPDNFQSRRPNTSFCFLDIRSPGLGDTAMYLCATSRAPGQGAEAFFGQGTRLTVV.

The rearrangement uses TRBV19 and TRBJ1-5, with 12 bases that match TRBD1. Unmatched junction bases numbered 7, after V lost 3 bases and J lost 4 bases. CDR3 length: 17 residues. Germline V lookup: CDR1 LNHDA, CDR2 SQIVND (reference sequence). CDR3 residues: CASSMMGQGAWNQPQHF. In DNA form, the CDR3 reads TGTGCCAGTAGTATGATGGGACAGGGGGCTTGGAATCAGCCCCAGCATTTT. Looking up the rest from reference TRBV19 and TRBJ1-5 gives the full variable domain: DGGITQSPKYLFRKEGQNVTLSCEQNLNHDAMYWYRQDPGQGLRLIYYSQIVNDFQKGDIAEGYSVSREKKESFPLTVTSAQKNPTAFYLCASSMMGQGAWNQPQHFGDGTRLSIL.

The chain carries TRBV7-2 and TRBJ1-5; no reliable D call. The CDR3 sequence is 16 residues long. Trimming cost V 2 bases and J 1 base, with 12 bases left between them. Germline V lookup: CDR1 SGHTA, CDR2 FQGNSA. The chain's CDR3 is CASSLYGRQSNQPQHF. CDR3 DNA sequence: TGTGCCAGCAGCTTATATGGCAGGCAAAGCAATCAGCCCCAGCATTTT.

The genes are TRBV11-2 and TRBJ1-2; weak D call: TRBD1 (5 bases). This CDR3 region has 12 residues. The V end was cut by 8 bases, the J end by 4 bases, with 11 bases between. The germline gives CDR1 SGHAT, CDR2 FQNNGV. Here the CDR3 DNA reads TGTGCCAGCTTCCAGGGTGGCTATGGCTACACCTTC. Its translation is CASFQGGYGYTF. The variable domain in full, completed from reference TRBV11-2 and TRBJ1-2, reads EAGVAQSPRYKIIEKRQSVAFWCNPISGHATLYWYQQILGQGPKLLIQFQNNGVVDDSQLPKDRFSAERLKGVDSTLKIQPAKLEDSAVYLCASFQGGYGYTFGSGTRLTVV.

This clone appeared a single time. The chain is built from TRBV7-9 and TRBJ2-7; no clear D. This CDR3 spans 14 amino acids. Per germline, CDR1 SEHNR and CDR2 FQNEAQ (reference sequence). V lost 5 bases to trimming and J lost 2 bases, with 13 bases between them. The CDR3 sequence is CASSPSSLTYEQYF. DNA of the CDR3: TGTGCCAGCAGCCCATCGTCCCTAACCTACGAGCAGTACTTC.

The chain uses TRBV5-1 and TRBJ2-5; 13 nucleotides align to TRBD2. In germline, CDR1 is SGHRS, CDR2 YFSETQ. Trimming at V came to 4 bases and at J to 4 bases, leaving 7 bases not matched to a gene. This CDR3 comprises 16 residues. The CDR3: CASSAGLAGALETQYF. DNA for the CDR3: TGCGCCAGCAGCGCCGGACTAGCGGGGGCCCTAGAGACCCAGTACTTC.

The gene calls are TRBV2 and TRBJ1-2; D not resolved. CDR3 length equals 15 residues. Trimming stripped 4 bases from V and 4 bases from J, with 16 bases between. CDR1 SNHLY and CDR2 FYNNEI come from the germline V gene. CDR3 region: CASSARIPGGYGYTF. Written as DNA, the CDR3 is TGTGCCAGCAGTGCACGGATACCCGGAGGCTATGGCTACACCTTC. Looking up the rest from reference TRBV2 and TRBJ1-2 gives the full variable domain: EPEVTQTPSHQVTQMGQEVILRCVPISNHLYFYWYRQILGQKVEFLVSFYNNEISEKSEIFDDQFSVERPDGSNFTLKIRSTKLEDSAMYFCASSARIPGGYGYTFGSGTRLTVV.

The genes are TRBV4-1 and TRBJ2-1; 10 bases match TRBD2. There are 15 residues in the CDR3. From germline, CDR1 is MGHRA and CDR2 YSYEKL. With V trimmed by 2 bases and J by 7 bases, 5 bases remained unmatched. The CDR3 spells CASSQPRTSGNEQFF. The CDR3 nucleotides read TGCGCCAGCAGCCAACCTAGGACTAGCGGTAATGAGCAGTTCTTC.

The rearrangement links TRBV7-8 to TRBJ2-7; 10 positions agree with TRBD2. V dropped 1 base and J dropped 3; count of bases not matched to a gene: 3. CDR3 length: 15 amino acids. CDR1 is SGHVS, CDR2 FQNEAQ, per germline. DNA of the CDR3: TGTGCCAGCAGCTTAGTGGTAGCGGGAGGCTACGAGCAGTACTTC. Translated, it gives CASSLVVAGGYEQYF. Together with reference TRBV7-8 and TRBJ2-7, the CDR3 gives the full variable domain: GAGVSQSPRYKVAKRGQDVALRCDPISGHVSLFWYQQALGQGPEFLTYFQNEAQLDKSGLPSDRFFAERPEGSVSTLKIQRTQQEDSAVYLCASSLVVAGGYEQYFGPGTRLTVT.

The CDR3 DNA reads TGTGCCAGCAGCGGAACAGGGACCAAAAACATTCAGTACTTC. Amino acid sequence: CASSGTGTKNIQYF. V gene TRBV7-9 combines with J gene TRBJ2-4; D might be TRBD1 (6 bases). Germline CDR1 and CDR2: SEHNR and FQNEAQ (reference sequence). CDR3 length: 14 residues. The V end was cut by 5 bases, the J end by 2 bases, with 10 bases between.

The CDR3 DNA reads as TGTGCTAGTGGTTTATTGCGGGCCCCTACCTACGAGCAGTACTTC. Translation: CASGLLRAPTYEQYF. This chain joins TRBV12-5 and TRBJ2-7, with TRBD2 as a possible D gene (5 bases). Per the germline V gene, CDR1 is LGHNT and CDR2 is FRNRAP. Trimming shortened V by 3 bases and J by 2 bases, and 14 bases separated the two germline ends. The CDR3 has 15 amino acids.

V usage is TRBV10-1 and J usage is TRBJ2-2; no clear D gene. The CDR3 consists of 14 residues. From germline, CDR1 is WNHNN and CDR2 SYGVQD (reference sequence). Trimming took off 1 base at V and 7 bases at J, with 10 bases between the two ends. For the CDR3, the DNA is TGCGCCAGCAGTGAGTTCTTTACAAGCGGGGAGCTGTTTTTT. Translation: CASSEFFTSGELFF.

This clone was counted a single time. V and J are TRBV19 and TRBJ1-1; 8 positions agree with TRBD1. Germline values: CDR1 LNHDA, CDR2 SQIVND (reference sequence). J gave up 5 bases and V 7 bases, and 9 bases lay outside the gene matches. The CDR3 sequence is 14 residues long. CDR3 loop: CASNPGGRRTEAFF. As DNA, the CDR3 is TGTGCCAGTAACCCAGGGGGCAGGAGGACTGAAGCTTTCTTT.

This rearrangement joins TRBV7-9 to TRBJ1-4; D possibly corresponds to TRBD1 (5 bases). Germline CDR1 is SEHNR and CDR2 is FQNEAQ (reference sequence). CDR3 length: 14 residues. V lost 2 bases, J lost 5 bases, and 9 bases lay in between. The CDR3 spells CASSLLQANEKLFF. CDR3 nucleotide sequence: TGTGCCAGCAGCTTACTACAGGCAAATGAAAAACTGTTTTTT.

The V and J genes are TRBV11-3 and TRBJ1-2; 7 bases are a match to TRBD1. Germline V gives CDR1 SGHNT, CDR2 YENEEA. J gave up 5 bases and V 4 bases, and 10 bases lay outside the gene matches. This CDR3 region has 15 residues. CDR3 residues: CASSSDRDVGYGYTF. CDR3 nucleotides: TGTGCCAGCAGCTCCGACAGGGATGTGGGGTATGGCTACACCTTC.

Here the CDR3 DNA reads TGTGCCACCAGCATTGGCAGGAACACTGAAGCTTTCTTT. Its translation: CATSIGRNTEAFF. This rearrangement joins TRBV15 to TRBJ1-1; D gene unclear. This CDR3 region has 13 residues. Germline values: CDR1 LNHNV, CDR2 YYDKDF (reference sequence). Trimming took off 4 bases at V and 1 base at J, with 7 bases between the two ends. Full variable domain (rest looked up from reference TRBV15 and TRBJ1-1): DAMVIQNPRYQVTQFGKPVTLSCSQTLNHNVMYWYQQKSSQAPKLLFHYYDKDFNNEADTPDNFQSRRPNTSFCFLDIRSPGLGDTAMYLCATSIGRNTEAFFGQGTRLTVV.

This clone was seen once. The V gene is TRBV5-1, the J gene TRBJ2-7; TRBD2 agrees at 10 bases. J lost 2 bases, V lost 6 bases, and 8 bases had no gene match. Germline V CDR1 and CDR2: SGHRS, YFSETQ. The CDR3 has 15 amino acids. The CDR3 region has the DNA TGCGCCAGCACCAGGGGACTAGCGACCGCCTACGAGCAGTACTTC. Its translation is CASTRGLATAYEQYF.